One and the same sample provided the 11 T cell receptor beta chains below, sequenced in a study of blood T cells in healthy people across ages. Using a J-beta primer mix together with a sample-barcoded 5' primer, a second PCR was run for roughly 6 to 11 cycles. TCRdb itself ran the 5' RACE reads through MiXCR, one entry per CDR3 protein. The sample records 1,500,000 or so distinct CDR3 sequences, about 42% being singletons. The sample consisted of blood. The receptors here all came from a young woman in good health.

The J gene is TRBJ1-5, the V gene TRBV7-8; maybe TRBD1 (5 bases). Between the trimmed V and J ends, which lost 4 bases and 9 bases, there was a span of 16 bases. Germline V gene sequence: CDR1 SGHVS, CDR2 FQNEAQ. The CDR3 runs to 14 residues. The CDR3, as DNA: TGTGCCAGCAGCTCCAGACAGAACTACAGGCCCCAGCATTTT. Translated, it gives CASSSRQNYRPQHF.

This rearrangement joins TRBV2 to TRBJ2-1, with 8 nucleotides matching TRBD1. Germline trimming cut 4 bases from V and 0 bases from J; bases unmatched to any gene: 5. CDR1 is SNHLY, CDR2 FYNNEI, per germline. This CDR3 has 16 amino acids. The CDR3 DNA is TGTGCCAGCAGTGTACAGGGGGTGCTCTCCTACAATGAGCAGTTCTTC. This encodes CASSVQGVLSYNEQFF.

The chain links TRBV28 to TRBJ1-6; TRBD1 might be the D (5 bases). The ends were cut back, 4 bases at V and 11 bases at J, with 15 bases in the middle. This CDR3 spans 14 amino acids. Germline V lookup: CDR1 MDHEN, CDR2 SYDVKM. The CDR3 loop reads CASSSPPRGAPLHF. In DNA form, the CDR3 reads TGTGCCAGCAGTTCGCCCCCACGGGGCGCACCCCTCCACTTT. The full variable domain, in which reference TRBV28 and TRBJ1-6 provide the parts outside the CDR3, is DVKVTQSSRYLVKRTGEKVFLECVQDMDHENMFWYRQDPGLGLRLIYFSYDVKMKEKGDIPEGYSVSREKKERFSLILESASTNQTSMYLCASSSPPRGAPLHFGNGTRLTVT.

This clonotype was counted only a few times. The chain joins TRBV5-6 to TRBJ2-1; 9 bases fit TRBD1. Germline V gene lookup returns CDR1 SGHDT and CDR2 YYEEEE. This CDR3 is built from 13 residues. V shed 3 bases and J 9 bases; nucleotides not matched to a gene: 4. CDR3: CASSSTGGVEQFF. CDR3 sequence (DNA): TGTGCCAGCAGCTCTACAGGGGGCGTTGAGCAGTTCTTC.

The V and J genes are TRBV20-1 and TRBJ2-3, with 7 bases fitting TRBD2. CDR1 and CDR2 (germline): DFQATT, SNEGSKA (reference sequence). The CDR3 is 17 residues long. V lost 2 bases, J lost 6 bases, and 17 bases stayed unmatched. In DNA form, the CDR3 reads TGCAGTGCTAGATATTTGGCGGGAGTTGTTCGCTCGGATACGCAGTATTTT. Its translation is CSARYLAGVVRSDTQYF.

The rearrangement uses TRBV27 and TRBJ1-6, with D possibly matching TRBD1 (6 bases). V was cut by 7 bases and J by 11 bases, with 15 bases left in between. In germline, CDR1 is MNHEY, CDR2 SMNVEV (reference sequence). The CDR3 is 13 residues long. CDR3 in DNA: TGTGCCAGCAAAGGGGGGGGAAATGCACCCCTCCACTTT. Translated, it gives CASKGGGNAPLHF.

V gene TRBV15 combines with J gene TRBJ1-2, with TRBD1 identical over 8 bases. The CDR3 is 15 amino acids. J was trimmed by 1 base and V by 4 bases; bases with no gene match: 5. Germline V lookup: CDR1 LNHNV, CDR2 YYDKDF (reference sequence). CDR3 in amino acids: CATSTRTGSNYGYTF. CDR3 coding DNA: TGTGCCACCAGCACAAGGACAGGGAGTAACTATGGCTACACCTTC.

The gene calls are TRBV20-1 and TRBJ2-5; 11 bases are shared with TRBD1. The CDR3 consists of 13 residues. Germline V gene data show CDR1 as DFQATT and CDR2 as SNEGSKA (reference sequence). J lost 4 bases, V lost 6 bases, and 4 bases had no gene match. Written as DNA, the CDR3 is TGCAGTGCCGCCGGGACAGGGGGAGAGACCCAGTACTTC. Its translation: CSAAGTGGETQYF.

The sample holds one count of this clonotype. This CDR3 is CSARVGSSVNTEAFF. Here the CDR3 DNA reads TGCAGTGCTAGAGTGGGCAGTTCGGTGAACACTGAAGCTTTCTTT. This sequence joins TRBV20-1 and TRBJ1-1; the D is unclear. Trimming took 1 base from V and 0 from J, leaving 12 bases between them. This CDR3 is built from 15 residues. The germline CDR1 and CDR2 sequences are DFQATT and SNEGSKA (reference sequence).

The chain carries TRBV20-1 and TRBJ1-5, with D hard to call. This CDR3 contains 13 residues. Germline CDR1 reads DFQATT; CDR2 reads SNEGSKA (reference sequence). V shed 6 bases and J shed 0 bases, with 9 bases lying between them. CDR3 DNA sequence: TGCAGTGCAAGGGAATATAGCAATCAGCCCCAGCATTTT. Residues: CSAREYSNQPQHF.

This clonotype appeared once. The chain has TRBV7-2 and TRBJ1-4; D gene unclear. The CDR3 totals 15 residues. The V end lost 4 bases, the J end lost 3 bases, and 12 bases lay between the germline ends. Per germline, CDR1 SGHTA and CDR2 FQGNSA. In DNA, the CDR3 is TGTGCCAGCAGCTGGAGGACCGACTCTAATGAAAAACTGTTTTTT. Amino acid sequence: CASSWRTDSNEKLFF.